Shown below are 18 T cell receptor beta chains from a single sample sequenced in a study of T cells in Graves' hyperthyroidism and ophthalmopathy. Amplification of TCR beta CDR3 regions was performed using RNA transcripts as template. A set of HTBI primers served as the primers for a first-round RT-PCR of the TCR CDR3. TCRdb reanalysed the multiplex PCR reads using MiXCR and keeps one entry per CDR3 protein. The sample lists approximately 320,000 distinct CDR3 sequences; about 15% were seen once. The specimen sequenced was blood. These receptors were obtained from a man younger than 40 with Graves' hyperthyroidism.

This clonotype was seen at least ten times. The gene calls are TRBV2 and TRBJ1-5, with no clear D. V lost 2 bases to trimming and J lost 6 bases, with 8 bases between them. The V gene's germline CDR1 is SNHLY and CDR2 FYNNEI. The length of the CDR3 is 13 residues. The CDR3 DNA reads TGTGCCAGCAGTGAATGGGGAGGTCAGCCCCAGCATTTT. Its protein is CASSEWGGQPQHF.

The chain links TRBV10-2 to TRBJ1-3; no clear D gene. The CDR3 consists of 11 residues. Per the germline V gene, CDR1 is WSHSY and CDR2 is SAAADI. Trimming removed 8 bases from V and 6 bases from J, with 8 bases in between. The CDR3 spells CASYETNTIYF. The CDR3 DNA is TGCGCCAGCTATGAGACAAACACCATATATTTT.

The sample holds a few counts of this clonotype. The chain carries TRBV19 and TRBJ2-5; TRBD2 is a possible D gene (5 bases). Germline assignment: CDR1 LNHDA and CDR2 SQIVND (reference sequence). The CDR3 runs 13 residues. V dropped 3 bases and J dropped 3 bases, with 8 bases sitting between them. The CDR3 loop is CASSITGKETQYF. CDR3 nucleotides: TGTGCCAGTAGTATCACCGGGAAAGAGACCCAGTACTTC. Full variable domain (rest looked up from reference TRBV19 and TRBJ2-5): DGGITQSPKYLFRKEGQNVTLSCEQNLNHDAMYWYRQDPGQGLRLIYYSQIVNDFQKGDIAEGYSVSREKKESFPLTVTSAQKNPTAFYLCASSITGKETQYFGPGTRLLVL.

The table lists this clonotype with a few counts. This chain links TRBV6-1 with TRBJ2-2, with TRBD2 identical over 8 bases. The junction had 6 bases not matched to a gene; V was cut back by 1 base and J by 5 bases. Germline CDR1 reads MNHNS; CDR2 reads SASEGT. The CDR3 sequence is 16 residues long. The CDR3, as DNA: TGTGCCAGCAGTGAAGTAAGGGCTAGCGGGACCGGGGAGCTGTTTTTT. The encoded protein is CASSEVRASGTGELFF.

This clonotype appeared many times. An end of the junction does not agree with germline; a read error may underlie this. The chain recombines TRBV20-1 with TRBJ2-1; weak D call: TRBD2 (6 bases). Germline lookup yields CDR1 DFQATT and CDR2 SNEGSKA (reference sequence). CDR3 size: 13 residues. Here the CDR3 reads CSANRDSHNEQFF. The CDR3 DNA is TGCAGTGCTAACCGGGACTCCCACAATGAGCAGTTCTTC.

This clonotype came up many times. V gene TRBV12-3 or TRBV12-4 combines with J gene TRBJ2-7, with 8 bases identical to TRBD1. Trimming removed 6 bases from V and 4 bases from J; junction bases left unmatched: 11. The CDR3 has 15 residues. The CDR3 reads CASSPRGPKMYEQYF. CDR3 bases: TGTGCCAGCAGCCCCAGGGGGCCCAAAATGTACGAGCAGTACTTC.

The chain combines TRBV27 with TRBJ2-2; possible D gene TRBD1, 6 bases. From germline, CDR1 is MNHEY and CDR2 SMNVEV (reference sequence). V shed 3 bases and J shed 0 bases, with 11 bases lying between them. The CDR3 is 16 amino acids. The CDR3 loop is CASSFLTGPNTGELFF. The CDR3, as DNA: TGTGCCAGCAGTTTCTTGACAGGACCGAACACCGGGGAGCTGTTTTTT.

This clonotype was observed at least ten times. The genes are TRBV6-1 and TRBJ2-2; D is perhaps TRBD2 (6 bases). The CDR3 extends over 16 amino acids. The V and J ends lost 10 bases and 1 base respectively, with 19 bases between them. CDR1 and CDR2 from the germline V gene are MNHNS and SASEGT. In DNA form, the CDR3 reads TGTGCCACCACCGGACGGGGGTTACTGAACACCGGGGAGCTGTTTTTT. Its protein product is CATTGRGLLNTGELFF.

This clonotype was seen repeatedly, ten times or more. V and J are TRBV27 and TRBJ2-1; 7 bases fit TRBD1. Germline values: CDR1 MNHEY, CDR2 SMNVEV (reference sequence). This CDR3 is built from 13 residues. The ends lost 5 bases at V and 8 bases at J; junction bases unmatched: 6. Written as DNA, the CDR3 is TGTGCCAGCAGTCGGTCCGGGACAGATGAGCAGTTCTTC. Translation: CASSRSGTDEQFF.

The rearrangement joins TRBV7-9 to TRBJ1-1, with D perhaps matching TRBD1 (5 bases). CDR1 SEHNR and CDR2 FQNEAQ come from the germline V gene (reference sequence). CDR3 length: 15 residues. Trimming took 5 bases from V and 0 from J, leaving 13 bases between them. CDR3 in amino acids: CASSPDDRLNTEAFF. CDR3 in DNA: TGTGCCAGCAGCCCAGACGACAGACTGAACACTGAAGCTTTCTTT.

This clonotype was counted between two and nine times. The V and J genes are TRBV7-9 and TRBJ1-6; D is unclear. V lost 5 bases and J 2 bases, leaving 19 bases between the germline ends. Germline assignment: CDR1 SEHNR and CDR2 FQNEAQ (reference sequence). The CDR3 extends over 18 amino acids. CDR3 nucleotide sequence: TGTGCCAGCAGCCCCCCCTTTGGCAGCGAGCCCTATAATTCACCCCTCCACTTT. This encodes CASSPPFGSEPYNSPLHF.

The chain recombines TRBV12-3 or TRBV12-4 with TRBJ2-1; either TRBD1 or TRBD2 may supply D (6 bases each). The ends were cut back, 6 bases at V and 7 bases at J, with 19 bases in the middle. The CDR3 consists of 15 residues. The CDR3 region is CASRSLGGRSNEQFF. CDR3 DNA: TGTGCCAGCAGGTCCCTAGGGGGGAGAAGTAATGAGCAGTTCTTC.

This clonotype was counted at least ten times. V and J are TRBV7-2 and TRBJ2-7; tentative D call: TRBD2 (6 bases). Looked up from germline, CDR1 is SGHTA and CDR2 is FQGNSA. Trimming took off 0 bases at V and 3 bases at J, with 12 bases between the two ends. The CDR3 extends over 15 amino acids. The chain's CDR3 is CASSLARGTVYEQYF. DNA for the CDR3: TGTGCCAGCAGCTTAGCTCGGGGGACCGTCTACGAGCAGTACTTC.

This clonotype has ten or more counts. This rearrangement joins TRBV28 to TRBJ2-7; TRBD2 matches 12 bases. The V segment lost 2 bases and the J segment 0 bases; nucleotides outside the gene matches: 5. This CDR3 is 17 amino acids long. CDR1 and CDR2 (germline): MDHEN, SYDVKM. CDR3 DNA: TGTGCCAGCAGTTTACAGGGACTAGCGGGCAACTCCTACGAGCAGTACTTC. Amino acids: CASSLQGLAGNSYEQYF.

In its sample, this clonotype was seen many times. The chain uses TRBV6-1 and TRBJ2-5; 9 bases agree with TRBD2. This CDR3 spans 15 amino acids. Germline V CDR1 and CDR2: MNHNS, SASEGT. The ends lost 7 bases at V and 5 bases at J; junction bases unmatched: 11. CDR3 region: CASTPGLAQLETQYF. As DNA, the CDR3 is TGTGCCAGCACACCGGGACTAGCACAATTGGAGACCCAGTACTTC.

This clonotype was detected ten times or more. The chain recombines TRBV20-1 with TRBJ2-3, with a weak D call TRBD2 (5 bases). This CDR3 is built from 14 residues. Trimming left V 0 bases short and J 2 bases short, with 9 bases between. Germline V gene sequence: CDR1 DFQATT, CDR2 SNEGSKA (reference sequence). CDR3 amino acids: CSAREGGYTDTQYF. In DNA form, the CDR3 reads TGCAGTGCTAGAGAAGGCGGGTACACAGATACGCAGTATTTT.

This clonotype was counted many times. The rearrangement links TRBV3-1 to TRBJ1-6; D possibly corresponds to TRBD1 (6 bases). CDR1 is LGHDT, CDR2 YNNKEL, per germline (reference sequence). V lost 5 bases and J 11 bases, leaving 16 bases between the germline ends. The CDR3 sequence is 14 residues long. This CDR3 reads CASSYGTPVAPLHF. In DNA form, the CDR3 reads TGTGCCAGCAGCTACGGGACACCGGTCGCACCCCTCCACTTT.

The chain joins TRBV18 to TRBJ2-2; possibly TRBD2 for D (5 bases). Germline lookup yields CDR1 KGHSH and CDR2 LQKENI. The CDR3 contains 18 residues. Trimming removed 5 bases at V and 5 bases at J, with 24 bases between. CDR3: CASSSQGGGLVRTGELFF. The CDR3 bases are TGTGCCAGCTCATCACAAGGAGGAGGATTAGTCCGGACCGGGGAGCTGTTTTTT.